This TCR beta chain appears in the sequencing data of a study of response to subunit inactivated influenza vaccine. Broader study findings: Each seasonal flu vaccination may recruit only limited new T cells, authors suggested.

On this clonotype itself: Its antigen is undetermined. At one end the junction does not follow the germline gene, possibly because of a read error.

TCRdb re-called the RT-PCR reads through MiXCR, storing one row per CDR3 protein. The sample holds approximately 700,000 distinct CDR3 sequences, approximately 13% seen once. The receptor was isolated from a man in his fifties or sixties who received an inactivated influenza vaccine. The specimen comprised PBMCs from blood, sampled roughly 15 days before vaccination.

In DNA, the CDR3 is TGTGCCACCAGTTTGACGAATGGAGAGACCCAGTACTTC. Translated: CATSLTNGETQYF. This chain joins TRBV12-3 or TRBV12-4 and TRBJ2-5; D remains unclear. This CDR3 comprises 13 residues.